This TCR beta chain was sequenced in a study of early T cells in non-severe SARS-CoV-2 infection. With 5 bases removed from V and 3 bases from J, the gap between germline ends came to 17 bases. Germline loops: CDR1 SGHAT, CDR2 FQDESV (reference sequence). This CDR3 contains 15 residues. Unique molecular identifiers were attached to individual cDNA molecules. TCRdb fed the 5' RACE reads into MiXCR, producing one record per CDR3 protein. The sample holds about 68,000 distinct CDR3 sequences, roughly a tenth seen once. This TCR came from an adult who was a healthcare worker with PCR-confirmed SARS-CoV-2 infection or an uninfected control (not recorded which). This sequence joins TRBV11-1 and TRBJ2-7; no definite D call. The sample consisted of whole blood. The CDR3 protein is CASSPGRSFLYEQYF. In DNA, the CDR3 is TGTGCCAGCAGCCCCGGACGGTCTTTCCTCTACGAGCAGTACTTC.